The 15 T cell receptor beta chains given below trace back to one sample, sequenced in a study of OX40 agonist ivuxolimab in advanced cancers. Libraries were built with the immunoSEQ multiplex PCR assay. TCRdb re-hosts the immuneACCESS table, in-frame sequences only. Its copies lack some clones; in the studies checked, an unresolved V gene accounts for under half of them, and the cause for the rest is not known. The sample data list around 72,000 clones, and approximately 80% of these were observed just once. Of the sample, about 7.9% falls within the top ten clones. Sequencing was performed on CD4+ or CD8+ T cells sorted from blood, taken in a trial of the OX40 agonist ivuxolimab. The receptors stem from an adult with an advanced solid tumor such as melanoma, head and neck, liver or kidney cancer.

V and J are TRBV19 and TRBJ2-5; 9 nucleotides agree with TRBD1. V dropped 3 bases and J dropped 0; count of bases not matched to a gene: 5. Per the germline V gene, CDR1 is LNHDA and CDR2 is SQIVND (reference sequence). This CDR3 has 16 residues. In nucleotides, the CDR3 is TGTGCCAGTAGTATCCGACAGGGGGGTTACCAAGAGACCCAGTACTTC. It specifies CASSIRQGGYQETQYF.

CDR3 sequence (DNA): TGTGCCAGCAGGGCGGAGGGGAACTATGGCTACACCTTC. Translation: CASRAEGNYGYTF. The rearrangement joins TRBV5-5 to TRBJ1-2, with D perhaps TRBD1 (5 bases). The V and J ends lost 5 bases and 2 bases respectively, with 10 bases between them. The germline gives CDR1 SGHKS, CDR2 YYEKEE (reference sequence). CDR3 length: 13 amino acids.

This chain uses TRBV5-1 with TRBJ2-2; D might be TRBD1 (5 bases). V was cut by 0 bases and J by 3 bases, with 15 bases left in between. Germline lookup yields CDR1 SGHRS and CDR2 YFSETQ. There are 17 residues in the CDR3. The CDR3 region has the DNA TGCGCCAGCAGCTTGGGTGGGGCAGTCGCCTACACCGGGGAGCTGTTTTTT. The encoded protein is CASSLGGAVAYTGELFF.

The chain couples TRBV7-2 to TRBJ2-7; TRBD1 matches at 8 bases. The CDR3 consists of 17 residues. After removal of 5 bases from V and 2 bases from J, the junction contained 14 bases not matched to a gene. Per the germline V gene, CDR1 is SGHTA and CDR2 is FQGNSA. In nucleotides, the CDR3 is TGTGCCAGCAGCCTTACGGGGGCAGGGGGCAGTCCCTACGAGCAGTACTTC. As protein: CASSLTGAGGSPYEQYF.

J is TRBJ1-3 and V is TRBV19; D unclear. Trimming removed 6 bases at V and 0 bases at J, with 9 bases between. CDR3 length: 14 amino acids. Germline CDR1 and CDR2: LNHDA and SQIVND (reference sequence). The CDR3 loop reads CASRSGSSGNTIYF. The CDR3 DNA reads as TGTGCCAGTAGGTCCGGGTCCTCTGGAAACACCATATATTTT. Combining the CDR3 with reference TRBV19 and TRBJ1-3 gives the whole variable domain DGGITQSPKYLFRKEGQNVTLSCEQNLNHDAMYWYRQDPGQGLRLIYYSQIVNDFQKGDIAEGYSVSREKKESFPLTVTSAQKNPTAFYLCASRSGSSGNTIYFGEGSWLTVV.

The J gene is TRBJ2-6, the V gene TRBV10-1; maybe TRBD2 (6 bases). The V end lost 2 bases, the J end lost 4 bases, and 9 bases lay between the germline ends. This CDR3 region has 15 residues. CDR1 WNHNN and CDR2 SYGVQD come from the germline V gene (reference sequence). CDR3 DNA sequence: TGCGCCAGCAGTGAGGGGGGGTCCGGGGCCAACGTCCTGACTTTC. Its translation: CASSEGGSGANVLTF.

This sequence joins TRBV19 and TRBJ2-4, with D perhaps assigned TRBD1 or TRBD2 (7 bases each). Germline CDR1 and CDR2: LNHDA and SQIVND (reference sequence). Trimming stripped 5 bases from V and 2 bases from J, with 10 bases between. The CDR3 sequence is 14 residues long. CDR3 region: CASSQGGTKNIQYF. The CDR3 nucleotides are TGTGCCAGTAGTCAGGGGGGGACCAAAAACATTCAGTACTTC.

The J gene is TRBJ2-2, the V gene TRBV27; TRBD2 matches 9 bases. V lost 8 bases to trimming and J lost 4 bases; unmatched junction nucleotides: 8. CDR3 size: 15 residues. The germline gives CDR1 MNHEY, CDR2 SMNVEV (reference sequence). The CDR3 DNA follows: TGTGCCAGCGGCAAAGGCGGGGGGGCCACCGGGGAGCTGTTTTTT. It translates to CASGKGGGATGELFF.

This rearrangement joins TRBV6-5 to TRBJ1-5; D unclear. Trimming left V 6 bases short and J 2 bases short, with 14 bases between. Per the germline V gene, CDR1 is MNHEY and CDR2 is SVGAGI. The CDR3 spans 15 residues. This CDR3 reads CASRDRASGNQPQHF. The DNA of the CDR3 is TGTGCCAGCAGAGACCGGGCCTCTGGCAATCAGCCCCAGCATTTT.

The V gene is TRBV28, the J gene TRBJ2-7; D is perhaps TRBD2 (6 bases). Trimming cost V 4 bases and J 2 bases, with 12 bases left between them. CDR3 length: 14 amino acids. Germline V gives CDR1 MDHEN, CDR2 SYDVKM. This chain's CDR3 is CASSSASETYEQYF. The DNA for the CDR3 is TGTGCCAGCAGTTCGGCTAGCGAGACCTACGAGCAGTACTTC.

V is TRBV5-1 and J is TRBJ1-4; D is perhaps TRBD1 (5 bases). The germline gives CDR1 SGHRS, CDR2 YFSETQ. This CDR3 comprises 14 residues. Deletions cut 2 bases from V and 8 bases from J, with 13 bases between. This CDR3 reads CASSFVGGGEKLFF. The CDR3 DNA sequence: TGCGCCAGCAGCTTCGTGGGGGGAGGAGAAAAACTGTTTTTT.

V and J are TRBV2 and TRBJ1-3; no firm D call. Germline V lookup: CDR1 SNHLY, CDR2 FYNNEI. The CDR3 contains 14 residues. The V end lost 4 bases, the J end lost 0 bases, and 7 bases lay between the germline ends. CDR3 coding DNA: TGTGCCAGCAGTGCCGGGAACTCTGGAAACACCATATATTTT. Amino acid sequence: CASSAGNSGNTIYF.

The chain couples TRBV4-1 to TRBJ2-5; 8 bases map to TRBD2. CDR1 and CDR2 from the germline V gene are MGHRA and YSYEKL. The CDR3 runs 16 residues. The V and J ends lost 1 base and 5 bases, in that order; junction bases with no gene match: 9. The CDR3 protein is CASSQVGAGDGETQYF. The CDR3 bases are TGCGCCAGCAGCCAAGTGGGAGCGGGGGACGGGGAGACCCAGTACTTC.

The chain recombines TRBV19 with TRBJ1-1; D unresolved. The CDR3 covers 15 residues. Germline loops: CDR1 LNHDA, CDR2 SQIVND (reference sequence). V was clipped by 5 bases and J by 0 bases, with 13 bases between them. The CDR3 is CASSHLQVMNTEAFF. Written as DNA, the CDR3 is TGTGCCAGTAGTCACCTCCAGGTGATGAACACTGAAGCTTTCTTT.

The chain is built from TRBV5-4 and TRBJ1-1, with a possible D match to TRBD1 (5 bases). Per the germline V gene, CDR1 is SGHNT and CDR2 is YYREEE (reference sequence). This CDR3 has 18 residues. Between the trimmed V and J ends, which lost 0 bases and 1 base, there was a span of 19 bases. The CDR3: CASSLGVGGAGRNTEAFF. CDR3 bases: TGTGCCAGCAGCTTGGGCGTGGGAGGGGCTGGCCGGAACACTGAAGCTTTCTTT. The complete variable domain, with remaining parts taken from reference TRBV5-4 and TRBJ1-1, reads ETGVTQSPTHLIKTRGQQVTLRCSSQSGHNTVSWYQQALGQGPQFIFQYYREEENGRGNFPPRFSGLQFPNYSSELNVNALELDDSALYLCASSLGVGGAGRNTEAFFGQGTRLTVV.